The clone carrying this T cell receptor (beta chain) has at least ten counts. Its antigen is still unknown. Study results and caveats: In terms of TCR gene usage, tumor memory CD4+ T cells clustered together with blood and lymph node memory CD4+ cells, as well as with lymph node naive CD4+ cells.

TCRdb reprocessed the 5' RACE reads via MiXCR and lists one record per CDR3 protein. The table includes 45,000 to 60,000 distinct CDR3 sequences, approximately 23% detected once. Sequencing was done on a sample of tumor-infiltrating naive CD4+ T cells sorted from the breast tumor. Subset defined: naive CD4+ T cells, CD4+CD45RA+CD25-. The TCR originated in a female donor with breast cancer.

CDR3 in amino acids: CASSLDRRETQYF. The CDR3, as DNA: TGTGCCAGCAGTTTAGATAGAAGGGAGACCCAGTACTTC. The genes are TRBV12-3 or TRBV12-4 and TRBJ2-5; D is unclear. This CDR3 has 13 amino acids. V was trimmed by 1 base and J by 5 bases, leaving 8 bases between them.